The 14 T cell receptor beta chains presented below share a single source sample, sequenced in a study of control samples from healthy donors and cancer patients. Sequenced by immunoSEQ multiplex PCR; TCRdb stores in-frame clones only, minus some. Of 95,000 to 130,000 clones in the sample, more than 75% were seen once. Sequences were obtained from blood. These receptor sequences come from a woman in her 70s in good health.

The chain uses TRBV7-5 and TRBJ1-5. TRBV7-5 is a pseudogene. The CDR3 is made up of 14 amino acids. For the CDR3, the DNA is TGTGACTACCCCGCGGGGGGCGTAAATCAGCCCCAGCATTTT. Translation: CDYPAGGVNQPQHF.

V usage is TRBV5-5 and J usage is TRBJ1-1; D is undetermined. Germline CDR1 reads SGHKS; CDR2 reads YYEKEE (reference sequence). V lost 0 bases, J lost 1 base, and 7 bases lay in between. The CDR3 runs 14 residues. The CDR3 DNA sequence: TGTGCCAGCAGCTTGGACCTACAGAACACTGAAGCTTTCTTT. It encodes CASSLDLQNTEAFF. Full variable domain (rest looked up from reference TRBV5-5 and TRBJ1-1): DAGVTQSPTHLIKTRGQQVTLRCSPISGHKSVSWYQQVLGQGPQFIFQYYEKEERGRGNFPDRFSARQFPNYSSELNVNALLLGDSALYLCASSLDLQNTEAFFGQGTRLTVV.

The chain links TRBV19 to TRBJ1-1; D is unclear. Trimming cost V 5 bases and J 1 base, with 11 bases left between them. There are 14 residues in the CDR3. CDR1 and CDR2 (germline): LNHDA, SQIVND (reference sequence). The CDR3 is CASSVNTGNTEAFF. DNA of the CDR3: TGTGCCAGTAGTGTTAATACGGGGAACACTGAAGCTTTCTTT. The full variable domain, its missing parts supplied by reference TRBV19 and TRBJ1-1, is DGGITQSPKYLFRKEGQNVTLSCEQNLNHDAMYWYRQDPGQGLRLIYYSQIVNDFQKGDIAEGYSVSREKKESFPLTVTSAQKNPTAFYLCASSVNTGNTEAFFGQGTRLTVV.

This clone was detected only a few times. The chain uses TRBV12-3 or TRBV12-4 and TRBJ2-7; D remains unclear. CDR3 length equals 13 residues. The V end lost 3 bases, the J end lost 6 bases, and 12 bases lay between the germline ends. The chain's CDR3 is CASSFLIAAEQYF. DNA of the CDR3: TGTGCCAGCAGTTTCTTAATTGCCGCCGAGCAGTACTTC.

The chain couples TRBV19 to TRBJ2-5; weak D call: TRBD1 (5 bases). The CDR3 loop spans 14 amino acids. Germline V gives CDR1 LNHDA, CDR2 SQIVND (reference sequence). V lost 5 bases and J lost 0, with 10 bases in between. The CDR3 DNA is TGTGCCAGTAGTGTACAGGTCTACCAAGAGACCCAGTACTTC. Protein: CASSVQVYQETQYF.

The CDR3 region has the DNA TGTGCCAGCAGCCAAGATCAGGGGGCGAGCAATCAGCCCCAGCATTTT. The encoded protein is CASSQDQGASNQPQHF. The V and J genes are TRBV4-2 and TRBJ1-5; the match to TRBD1 covers 8 bases. The CDR3 is 16 residues long. Germline trimming cut 0 bases from V and 1 base from J; bases unmatched to any gene: 2. Per the germline V gene, CDR1 is LGHNA and CDR2 is YNFKEQ.

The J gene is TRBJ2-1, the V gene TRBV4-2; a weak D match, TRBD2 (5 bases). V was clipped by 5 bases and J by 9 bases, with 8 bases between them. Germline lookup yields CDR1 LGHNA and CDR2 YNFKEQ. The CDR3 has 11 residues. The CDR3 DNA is TGTGCCAGCAGCTCAGGAGGTGAGCAGTTCTTC. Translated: CASSSGGEQFF.

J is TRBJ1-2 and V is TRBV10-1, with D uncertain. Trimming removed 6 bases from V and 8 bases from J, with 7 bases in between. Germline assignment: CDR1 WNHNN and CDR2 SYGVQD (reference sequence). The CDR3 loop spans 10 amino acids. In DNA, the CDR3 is TGCGCCAGCAGGGGTGAAGGCTACACCTTC. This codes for CASRGEGYTF.

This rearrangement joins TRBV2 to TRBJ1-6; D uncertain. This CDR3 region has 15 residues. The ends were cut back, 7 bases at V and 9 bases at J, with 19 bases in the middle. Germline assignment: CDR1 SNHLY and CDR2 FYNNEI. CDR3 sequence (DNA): TGTGCCAGCACCCTAGACGGCGTAGAGGTTTCACCCCTCCACTTT. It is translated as CASTLDGVEVSPLHF.

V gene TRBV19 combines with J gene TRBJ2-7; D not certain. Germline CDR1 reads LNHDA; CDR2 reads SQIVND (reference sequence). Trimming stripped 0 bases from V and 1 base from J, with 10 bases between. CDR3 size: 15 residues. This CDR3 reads CASSIDSLRSYEQYF. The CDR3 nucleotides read TGTGCCAGTAGTATAGATTCACTTCGTTCCTACGAGCAGTACTTC.

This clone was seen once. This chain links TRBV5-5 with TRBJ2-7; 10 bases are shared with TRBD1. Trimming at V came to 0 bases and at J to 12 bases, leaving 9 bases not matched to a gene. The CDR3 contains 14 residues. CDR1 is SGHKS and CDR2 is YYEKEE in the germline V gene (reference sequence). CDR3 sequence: CASSLATGTGVMYF. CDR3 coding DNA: TGTGCCAGCAGCTTGGCGACCGGGACAGGGGTTATGTACTTC.

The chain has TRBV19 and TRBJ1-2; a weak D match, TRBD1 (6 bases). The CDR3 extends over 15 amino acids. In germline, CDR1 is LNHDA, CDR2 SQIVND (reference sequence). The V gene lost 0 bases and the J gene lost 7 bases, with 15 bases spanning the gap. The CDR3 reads CASSIDAGAIVGYTF. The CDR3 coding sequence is TGTGCCAGTAGTATAGATGCAGGGGCGATTGTTGGCTACACCTTC.

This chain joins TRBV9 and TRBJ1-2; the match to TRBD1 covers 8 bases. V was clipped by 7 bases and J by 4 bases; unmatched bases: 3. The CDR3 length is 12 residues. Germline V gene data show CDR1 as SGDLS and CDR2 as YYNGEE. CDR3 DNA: TGTGCCAGCTCCGGACAGGGCTATGGCTACACCTTC. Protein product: CASSGQGYGYTF.

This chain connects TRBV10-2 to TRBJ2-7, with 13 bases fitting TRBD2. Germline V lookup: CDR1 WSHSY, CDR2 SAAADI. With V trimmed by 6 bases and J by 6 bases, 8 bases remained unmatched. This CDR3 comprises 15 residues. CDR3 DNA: TGCGCCAGCAGCCCCCCGACTAGCGGGGGGCTCGAGCAGTACTTC. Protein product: CASSPPTSGGLEQYF.